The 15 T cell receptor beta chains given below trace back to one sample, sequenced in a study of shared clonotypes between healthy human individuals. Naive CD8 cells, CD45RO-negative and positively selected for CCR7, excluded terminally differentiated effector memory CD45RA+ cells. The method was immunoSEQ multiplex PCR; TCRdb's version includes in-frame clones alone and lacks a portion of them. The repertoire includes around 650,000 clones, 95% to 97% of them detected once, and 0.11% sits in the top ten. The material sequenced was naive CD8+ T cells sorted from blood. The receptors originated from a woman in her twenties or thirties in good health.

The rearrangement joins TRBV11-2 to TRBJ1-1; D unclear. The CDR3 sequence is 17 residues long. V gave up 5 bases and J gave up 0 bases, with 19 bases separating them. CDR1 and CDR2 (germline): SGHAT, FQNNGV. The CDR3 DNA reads TGTGCCAGCAGCAACCCCTTAAAGGGCCGCATGAACACTGAAGCTTTCTTT. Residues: CASSNPLKGRMNTEAFF.

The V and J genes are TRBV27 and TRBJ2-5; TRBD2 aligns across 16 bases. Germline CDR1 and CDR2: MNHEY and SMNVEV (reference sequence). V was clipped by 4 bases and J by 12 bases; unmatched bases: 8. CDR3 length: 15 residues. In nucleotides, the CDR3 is TGTGCCAGCAGTTCTGGGACTAGCGGGAGGGTGGAGGAGTACTTC. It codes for CASSSGTSGRVEEYF.

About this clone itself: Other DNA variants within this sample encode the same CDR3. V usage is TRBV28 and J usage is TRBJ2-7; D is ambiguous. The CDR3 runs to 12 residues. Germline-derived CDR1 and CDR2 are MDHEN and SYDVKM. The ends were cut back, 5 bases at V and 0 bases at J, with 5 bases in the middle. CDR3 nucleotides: TGTGCCAGCAGTCAGCCCTCCTACGAGCAGTACTTC. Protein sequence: CASSQPSYEQYF.

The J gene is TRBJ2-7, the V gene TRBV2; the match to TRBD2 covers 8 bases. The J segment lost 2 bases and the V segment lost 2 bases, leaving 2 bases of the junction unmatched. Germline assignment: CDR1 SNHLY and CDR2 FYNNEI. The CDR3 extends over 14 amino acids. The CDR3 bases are TGTGCCAGCAGTGAACACGGGAGGGCCTACGAGCAGTACTTC. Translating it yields CASSEHGRAYEQYF.

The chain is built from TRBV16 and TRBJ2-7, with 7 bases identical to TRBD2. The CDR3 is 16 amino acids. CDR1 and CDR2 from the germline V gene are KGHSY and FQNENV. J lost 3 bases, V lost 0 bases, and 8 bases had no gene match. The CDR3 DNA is TGTGCCAGCAGCCAATCAAGCGGGGAGGATTACTACGAGCAGTACTTC. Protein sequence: CASSQSSGEDYYEQYF.

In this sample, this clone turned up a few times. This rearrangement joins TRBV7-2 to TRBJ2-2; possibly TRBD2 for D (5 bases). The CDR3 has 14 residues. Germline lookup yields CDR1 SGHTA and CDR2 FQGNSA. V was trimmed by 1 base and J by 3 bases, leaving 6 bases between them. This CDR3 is CASSLGTYTGELFF. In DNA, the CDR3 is TGTGCCAGCAGCTTAGGGACTTACACCGGGGAGCTGTTTTTT.

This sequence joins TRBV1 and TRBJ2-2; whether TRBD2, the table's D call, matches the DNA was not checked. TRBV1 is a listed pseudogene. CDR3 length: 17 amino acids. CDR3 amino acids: CTSSQDLSGSITGELFF. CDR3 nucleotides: TGCACCAGCAGCCAAGATCTTAGCGGGAGTATCACCGGGGAGCTGTTTTTT.

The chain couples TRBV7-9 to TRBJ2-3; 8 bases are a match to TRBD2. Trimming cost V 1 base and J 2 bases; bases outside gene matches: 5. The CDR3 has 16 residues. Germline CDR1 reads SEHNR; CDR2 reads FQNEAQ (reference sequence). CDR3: CASSLEVAGLTDTQYF. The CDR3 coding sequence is TGTGCCAGCAGCTTAGAGGTAGCGGGGCTCACAGATACGCAGTATTTT.

Here the CDR3 reads CATSRDARGETQYF. The CDR3, as DNA: TGTGCCACCAGCAGAGATGCCAGGGGAGAGACCCAGTACTTC. The chain employs TRBV15 and TRBJ2-5, with D perhaps TRBD1 (6 bases). Germline assignment: CDR1 LNHNV and CDR2 YYDKDF (reference sequence). This CDR3 contains 14 residues. The germline V and J ends were trimmed by 0 bases and 4 bases, with 9 bases remaining between them.

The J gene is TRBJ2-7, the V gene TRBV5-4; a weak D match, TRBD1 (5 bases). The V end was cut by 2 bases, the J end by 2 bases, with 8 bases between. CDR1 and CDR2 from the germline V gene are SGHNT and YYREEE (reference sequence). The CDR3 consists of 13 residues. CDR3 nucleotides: TGTGCCAGCAGCTTCGAGACAGCCTACGAGCAGTACTTC. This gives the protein CASSFETAYEQYF.

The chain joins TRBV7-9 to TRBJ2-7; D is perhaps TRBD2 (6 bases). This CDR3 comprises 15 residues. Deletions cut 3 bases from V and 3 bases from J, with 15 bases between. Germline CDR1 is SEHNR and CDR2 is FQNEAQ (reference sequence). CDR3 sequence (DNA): TGTGCCAGCAGCTTTGACGGGAGAGGGAACTACGAGCAGTACTTC. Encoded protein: CASSFDGRGNYEQYF.

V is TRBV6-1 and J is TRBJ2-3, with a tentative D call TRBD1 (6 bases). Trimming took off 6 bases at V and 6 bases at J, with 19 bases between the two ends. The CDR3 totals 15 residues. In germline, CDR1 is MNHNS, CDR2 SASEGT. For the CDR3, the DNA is TGTGCCAGCAGGGGGGACACTGCCTCGGCGGATACGCAGTATTTT. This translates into CASRGDTASADTQYF.

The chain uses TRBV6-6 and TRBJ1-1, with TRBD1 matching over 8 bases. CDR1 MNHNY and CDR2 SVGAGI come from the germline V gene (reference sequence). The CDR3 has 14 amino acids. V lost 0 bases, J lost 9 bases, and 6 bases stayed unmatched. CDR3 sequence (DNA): TGTGCCAGCAGTTACTCCTGGACAGGGAACAAAGCTTTCTTT. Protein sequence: CASSYSWTGNKAFF.

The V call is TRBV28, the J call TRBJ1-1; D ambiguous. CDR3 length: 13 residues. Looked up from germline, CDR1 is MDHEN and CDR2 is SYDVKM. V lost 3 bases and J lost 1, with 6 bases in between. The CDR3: CASSFRQNTEAFF. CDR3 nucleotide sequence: TGTGCCAGCAGTTTCCGACAGAACACTGAAGCTTTCTTT.

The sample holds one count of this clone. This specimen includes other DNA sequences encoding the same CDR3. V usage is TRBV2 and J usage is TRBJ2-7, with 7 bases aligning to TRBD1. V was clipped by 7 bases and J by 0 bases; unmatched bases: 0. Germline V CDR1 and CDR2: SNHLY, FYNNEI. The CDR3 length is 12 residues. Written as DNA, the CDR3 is TGTGCCAGCACAGGGGGCTCCTACGAGCAGTACTTC. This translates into CASTGGSYEQYF.